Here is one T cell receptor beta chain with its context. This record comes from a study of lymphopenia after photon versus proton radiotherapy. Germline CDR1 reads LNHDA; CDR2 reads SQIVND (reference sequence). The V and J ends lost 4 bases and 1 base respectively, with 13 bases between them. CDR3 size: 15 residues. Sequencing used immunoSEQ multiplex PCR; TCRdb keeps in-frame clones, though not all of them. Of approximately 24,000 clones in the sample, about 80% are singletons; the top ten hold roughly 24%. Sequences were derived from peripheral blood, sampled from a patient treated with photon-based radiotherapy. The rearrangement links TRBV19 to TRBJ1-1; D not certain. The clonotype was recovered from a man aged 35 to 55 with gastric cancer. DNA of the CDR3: TGTGCCAGTAGTAGGGCAGTCTACTCGAACACTGAAGCTTTCTTT. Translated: CASSRAVYSNTEAFF.